This T cell receptor (beta chain) was documented in a study of cytomegalovirus exposure and HLA in healthy donors. PCR amplification relied on 60 Vbeta primers (plus 13 Jbeta primers). The table came from immunoSEQ multiplex PCR; TCRdb's copy has only in-frame clones and leaves some out. The sample shows under 150,000 clones, 75% to 85% of them seen only once. Study findings and constraints: For TCR beta chains, V- and J-gene trimming was later linked to a missense DCLRE1C variant. Across donors, sequencing depth was assumed by presence/absence analyses to be roughly uniform. Sequences of the TCR beta chain were said to predict the HLA-A and HLA-B alleles of most subjects accurately. 150 to 200 TCR beta chains were listed as cytomegalovirus-associated.

Germline lookup yields CDR1 LGHNA and CDR2 YSLEER. This CDR3 has 17 residues. Trimming stripped 0 bases from V and 2 bases from J, with 17 bases between. This clone has only a few counts. What it recognizes is unknown. The TCR originated in a woman in her forties in good health and CMV-seronegative. V and J are TRBV4-3 and TRBJ2-7; a possible D gene is TRBD1 (6 bases). The sequenced material came from PBMCs. CDR3 region: CASSQELGQGGAYEQYF. The CDR3 region has the DNA TGCGCCAGCAGCCAAGAATTGGGACAAGGAGGAGCCTACGAGCAGTACTTC.